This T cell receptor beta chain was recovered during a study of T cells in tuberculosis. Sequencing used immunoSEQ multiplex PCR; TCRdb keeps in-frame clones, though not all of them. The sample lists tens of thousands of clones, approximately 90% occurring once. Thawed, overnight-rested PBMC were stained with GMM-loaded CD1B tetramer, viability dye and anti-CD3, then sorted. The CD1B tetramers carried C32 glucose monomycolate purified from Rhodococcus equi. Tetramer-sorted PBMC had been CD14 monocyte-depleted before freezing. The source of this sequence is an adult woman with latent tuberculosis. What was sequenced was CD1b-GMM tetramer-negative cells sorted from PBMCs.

CDR3 nucleotide sequence: TGCGCCAGCAGCTTGTTAGGGGATAATTCACCCCTCCACTTT. This codes for CASSLLGDNSPLHF. The chain uses TRBV5-1 and TRBJ1-6, with D perhaps matching TRBD1 (5 bases). The V end was cut by 1 base, the J end by 5 bases, with 7 bases between. Germline V lookup: CDR1 SGHRS, CDR2 YFSETQ. This CDR3 region has 14 residues.